This TCR beta chain was captured in a study of blood T cells in healthy people across ages. Sample-barcoded 5' priming and a J-beta primer mix drove a second PCR of about 6 to 12 cycles. TCRdb independently ran MiXCR on the 5' RACE reads; one entry per CDR3 protein. This sample yields about 670,000 distinct CDR3 sequences, of which around 50% are seen a single time; around an eighth belongs to the top ten. In germline, CDR1 is SGHRS, CDR2 YFSETQ. The CDR3 loop spans 15 amino acids. Trimming removed 2 bases from V and 4 bases from J, with 13 bases in between. This clonotype was seen at least ten times.

Sequencing input: blood. The chain combines TRBV5-1 with TRBJ2-1; D is undetermined. The clonotype was recovered from a woman at least 80 years old in good health. The DNA for the CDR3 is TGCGCCAGCAGCTTCCTCGGAGAGACTTACAATGAGCAGTTCTTC. Translation gives CASSFLGETYNEQFF.